This T cell receptor beta chain was sequenced in a study of blood T cell repertoires in COVID-19 (dated by TCRdb to the early 2020s). For the wider study: Collaborator samples came from the United States, Italy and Spain and covered acute and convalescent phases of COVID-19. The prospective study material was composed of cDNA or gDNA derived from T cells, B-cell-depleted T cells, or PBMCs. Deeply sampled blood TCRbeta repertoires from subjects exposed to, actively infected with, or recovered from COVID-19 were included in the dataset. A freely available public database, intended as a resource for researchers studying the immune response to SARS-CoV-2, is where the repertoires were released. Samples were obtained from the ongoing ImmuneRACE study (first 160 participants) and from roughly 1,300 subjects provided by 6 global collaborators. Nearly every sample came with metadata listing a de-identified subject ID, COVID-19 status, age in years and sex. Where HLA class I and class II types were available, the types were taken from metadata supplied by the sample provider, not from assay-based typing.

On the study overall, not on this receptor specifically: The amount of clinical and demographic metadata varied by source and participant and was provided uncurated.

Samples from volunteer blood donors who had recovered from COVID-19 were contributed by a second Seattle source. The collaborating institutions used their own protocols to collect whole blood in K2EDTA tubes. For TCRbeta analysis, collaborators shipped samples as frozen whole blood, isolated PBMCs, or DNA extracted from either of those sample types. TCRbeta CDR3 regions were amplified from genomic DNA by means of the immunoSEQ Assay, a bias-controlled multiplex PCR. The authors processed their data as follows. The number of nucleated cells in each sample was estimated from the amplification of reference gene primers within the assay. To quantify the absolute abundance of each unique TCRbeta CDR3 rearrangement, sequence reads were collapsed and filtered. For each sample, productive Simpson clonality was calculated as the square root of Simpson's diversity index across productive rearrangements. TCRdb stores this immuneACCESS table with in-frame sequences only. Part of the clones is absent; in the studies checked, under half of the shortfall reflects unresolved V genes, and no reason is known for the rest. V, J and clone size were drawn from that table, and D and trimming were deduced from the DNA. The sample profile shows about 310,000 clones; 80% to 90% of them were found once. The top ten constitute 7.8% of the sample.

The germline V gene encodes CDR1 MNHNS and CDR2 SASEGT. The junction carries 10 bases between V and J, which are trimmed by 3 bases and 6 bases respectively. The CDR3, from cysteine to phenylalanine, totals 13 residues. Only the CDR3 portion is preserved as DNA: 39 bases, with reading frame beginning at the first base. Only one count was recorded for this clone. Its target antigen remains unknown. No clone much larger than this one lies a single base away; base qualities are absent. The sample consisted of peripheral blood. The sequence is built from TRBV6-1 and TRBJ2-3, with a weak D call of TRBD2 (6 bases match). This sequence was found in a woman aged 50 to 60 who had recovered from COVID-19. CDR3 reads: CASSDGRGDTQYF. The sequenced DNA is TGTGCCAGCAGTGACGGGAGAGGGGATACGCAGTATTTT.